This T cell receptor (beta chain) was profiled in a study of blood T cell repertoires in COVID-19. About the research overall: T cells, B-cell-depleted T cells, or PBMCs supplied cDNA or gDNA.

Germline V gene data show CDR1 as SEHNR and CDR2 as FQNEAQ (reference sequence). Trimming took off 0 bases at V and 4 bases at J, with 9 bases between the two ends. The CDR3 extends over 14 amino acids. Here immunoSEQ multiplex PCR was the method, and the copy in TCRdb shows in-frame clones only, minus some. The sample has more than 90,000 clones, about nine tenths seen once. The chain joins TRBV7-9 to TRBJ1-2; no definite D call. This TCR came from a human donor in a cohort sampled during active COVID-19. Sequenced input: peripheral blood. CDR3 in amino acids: CASSLARGPYGYTF. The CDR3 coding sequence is TGTGCCAGCAGCTTAGCGCGGGGTCCCTATGGCTACACCTTC.